The present entry profiles one T cell receptor beta chain with its context. What it recognizes is unknown. Profiled with immunoSEQ multiplex PCR; TCRdb holds only in-frame clones, not every one. The sample records about 2.1 million clones, just under 95% being singletons. Germline trimming cut 4 bases from V and 5 bases from J; bases unmatched to any gene: 4. The germline V gene encodes CDR1 SGHTA and CDR2 FQGTGA. The CDR3 is 14 amino acids. The record originates from a study of shared clonotypes between healthy human individuals. CD45RO-negative, CCR7-selected cells formed the naive CD8 fraction, which excluded terminally differentiated effector memory CD45RA+ cells. Healthy HIV-negative adults with no recent acute infections or vaccinations were recruited as donors. Study-level findings and limits: Among the subsets, naive ones generally showed larger estimated richness than memory ones. Limited genetic and exposure-history diversity came from having few donors.

Sequenced input: naive CD8+ T cells from PBMCs. This receptor was obtained from a man between 18 and 29 years old in good health. Some clones in this sample may be carry-over from other donors' samples. The rearrangement uses TRBV7-3 and TRBJ2-1; 8 nucleotides agree with TRBD1. As DNA, the CDR3 is TGTGCCAGCAGCTCCGGACAGGGAGACAATGAGCAGTTCTTC. It yields the protein CASSSGQGDNEQFF.